The 12 T cell receptor beta chains in this list originate from one sample, sequenced in a study of a mutant IDH1 vaccine in newly diagnosed glioma. Their specific antigens are unknown. Time point indicated: week 35, safety follow-up. In the vaccine, a single dose held 300 ug of the mutant IDH1 20-mer peptide, along with topical imiquimod. Assay: immunoSEQ multiplex PCR; the TCRdb copy retains only in-frame clones and omits some. The sample holds some 31,000 clones, 79% seen once. Sample: PBMCs, taken from a glioma patient whose treatment included an IDH1 peptide vaccine. Receptors originate from a woman aged 25 to 39 with glioma. Some clones in this sample may be carry-over from other donors' samples.

The V call is TRBV6-1, the J call TRBJ2-2; TRBD2 aligns across 9 bases. Germline CDR1 reads MNHNS; CDR2 reads SASEGT. Germline trimming cut 5 bases from V and 6 bases from J; bases unmatched to any gene: 4. The CDR3 spans 14 residues. CDR3 in amino acids: CASSLAGRAGELFF. For the CDR3, the DNA is TGTGCCAGCAGTCTAGCGGGAAGGGCCGGGGAGCTGTTTTTT.

The chain combines TRBV9 with TRBJ1-4, with D uncertain. Trimming removed 2 bases from V and 5 bases from J, with 13 bases in between. The CDR3 loop spans 15 amino acids. Looked up from germline, CDR1 is SGDLS and CDR2 is YYNGEE. CDR3 in amino acids: CASSVMDGLNEKLFF. CDR3 DNA: TGTGCCAGCAGCGTCATGGACGGACTGAATGAAAAACTGTTTTTT.

The table lists this clone with a few counts. One end of the junction is discordant with germline, which a read error may explain. DNA of the CDR3: TGTGCTAGCAGCCCGCTGGGAGGCAGGGTGAACACTGAAGCTTTCTTT. Translating gives CASSPLGGRVNTEAFF. The chain combines TRBV7-7 with TRBJ1-1, with D maybe TRBD1 (5 bases). The CDR3 contains 16 residues. Germline V lookup: CDR1 SSHAT, CDR2 FNYEAQ (reference sequence).

CDR3 nucleotide sequence: TGCGCCAGCAGCTTAGGCGTCTCCTACGAGCAGTACTTC. Its protein is CASSLGVSYEQYF. The genes are TRBV5-1 and TRBJ2-7, with unresolved D. Germline CDR1 is SGHRS and CDR2 is YFSETQ. This CDR3 is 13 amino acids long. The V end was cut by 2 bases, the J end by 0 bases, with 6 bases between.

The V gene is TRBV5-5, the J gene TRBJ2-5; TRBD1 matches 11 bases. The CDR3 is 15 amino acids. The germline V gene has CDR1 SGHKS and CDR2 YYEKEE (reference sequence). The ends lost 0 bases at V and 6 bases at J; junction bases unmatched: 4. CDR3 sequence reads: CASSLEDRGLKTQYF. The CDR3, as DNA: TGTGCCAGCAGCTTGGAGGACAGGGGGCTGAAGACCCAGTACTTC.

As DNA, the CDR3 is TGTGCCAGCAGCTTATCTGTACAGGGGTACGAGCAGTACTTC. Protein sequence: CASSLSVQGYEQYF. This chain links TRBV11-2 with TRBJ2-7; 7 bases line up with TRBD1. Germline lookup yields CDR1 SGHAT and CDR2 FQNNGV. V lost 2 bases, J lost 4 bases, and 5 bases stayed unmatched. The CDR3 spans 14 residues. The full variable domain, rest sourced from reference TRBV11-2 and TRBJ2-7, is EAGVAQSPRYKIIEKRQSVAFWCNPISGHATLYWYQQILGQGPKLLIQFQNNGVVDDSQLPKDRFSAERLKGVDSTLKIQPAKLEDSAVYLCASSLSVQGYEQYFGPGTRLTVT.

V and J are TRBV9 and TRBJ2-1; unclear D gene. Germline V gene sequence: CDR1 SGDLS, CDR2 YYNGEE. The V end lost 3 bases, the J end lost 3 bases, and 10 bases lay between the germline ends. The CDR3 has 14 amino acids. The CDR3 loop is CASSGIRHYNEQFF. The CDR3 DNA reads as TGTGCCAGCAGCGGGATCCGCCACTACAATGAGCAGTTCTTC.

This clone occurred a few times. This chain joins TRBV7-8 and TRBJ2-2; 12 bases map to TRBD1. The CDR3 length is 16 residues. V trimming: 5 bases; J trimming: 7 bases; junction bases outside the gene matches: 8. Germline V gene lookup returns CDR1 SGHVS and CDR2 FQNEAQ. CDR3: CASSHRDRGQGGELFF. In nucleotides, the CDR3 is TGTGCCAGCAGCCACCGGGACAGGGGGCAGGGCGGGGAGCTGTTTTTT.

The CDR3 DNA sequence: TGTGCCAGCAGCGGGACAGGACTGAACACTGAAGCTTTCTTT. As protein: CASSGTGLNTEAFF. The J gene is TRBJ1-1, the V gene TRBV2; TRBD1 agrees at 8 bases. CDR1 and CDR2 (germline): SNHLY, FYNNEI. The CDR3 is 14 amino acids. V lost 6 bases and J lost 0; bases outside the gene matches: 3.

This sequence joins TRBV6-1 and TRBJ2-7; D may match TRBD1 or TRBD2 (5 bases each). The CDR3 totals 12 residues. With 4 bases removed from V and 4 bases from J, the gap between germline ends came to 8 bases. Germline-derived CDR1 and CDR2 are MNHNS and SASEGT. CDR3 nucleotides: TGTGCCAGCAGTGGGGACGGGTACGAGCAGTACTTC. This gives the protein CASSGDGYEQYF.

This clone was recorded once. V usage is TRBV2 and J usage is TRBJ1-5; D uncertain. Trimming took 6 bases from V and 2 from J, leaving 14 bases between them. Germline-derived CDR1 and CDR2 are SNHLY and FYNNEI. The CDR3 has 15 amino acids. CDR3 region: CASSTQGLGNQPQHF. The CDR3 coding sequence is TGTGCCAGCAGCACCCAAGGGCTTGGCAATCAGCCCCAGCATTTT.

The chain couples TRBV6-1 to TRBJ1-2; D gene unclear. Trimming took off 6 bases at V and 4 bases at J, with 15 bases between the two ends. The CDR3 consists of 14 residues. In germline, CDR1 is MNHNS, CDR2 SASEGT. The CDR3 sequence: CASRFPQEFYGYTF. In DNA form, the CDR3 reads TGTGCCAGCAGGTTTCCTCAGGAGTTCTATGGCTACACCTTC.